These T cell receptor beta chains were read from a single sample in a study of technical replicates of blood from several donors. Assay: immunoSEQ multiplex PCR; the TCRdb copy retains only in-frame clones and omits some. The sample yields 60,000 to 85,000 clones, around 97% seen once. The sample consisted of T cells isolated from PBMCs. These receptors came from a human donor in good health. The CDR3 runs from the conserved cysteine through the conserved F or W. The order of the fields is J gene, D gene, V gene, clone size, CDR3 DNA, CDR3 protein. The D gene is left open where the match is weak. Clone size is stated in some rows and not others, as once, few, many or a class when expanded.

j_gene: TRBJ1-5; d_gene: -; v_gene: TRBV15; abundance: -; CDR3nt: TGTGCCACCAGTACCCGGAGCAATCAGCCCCAGCATTTT; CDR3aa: CATSTRSNQPQHF
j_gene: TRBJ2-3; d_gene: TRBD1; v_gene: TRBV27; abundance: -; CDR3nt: TGTGCCAGCAGAATTAACAGGGGAACAGATACGCAGTATTTT; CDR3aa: CASRINRGTDTQYF
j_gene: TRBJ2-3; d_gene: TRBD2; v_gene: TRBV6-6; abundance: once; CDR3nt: TGTGCCAGCAGTTACTCTGGCGGGGGGGCGGTAGATACGCAGTATTTT; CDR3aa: CASSYSGGGAVDTQYF
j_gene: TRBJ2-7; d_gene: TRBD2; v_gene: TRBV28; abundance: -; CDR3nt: TGTGCCAGCAGTACACCGGGACTAGCGGGATACGAGCAGTACTTC; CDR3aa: CASSTPGLAGYEQYF
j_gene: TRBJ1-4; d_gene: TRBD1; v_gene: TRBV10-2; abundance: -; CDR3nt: TGCGCCAGCAGCGACAGGGGATCTGCAACTAATGAAAAACTGTTTTTT; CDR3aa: CASSDRGSATNEKLFF
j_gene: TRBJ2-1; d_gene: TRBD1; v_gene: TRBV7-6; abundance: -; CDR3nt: TGTGCCAGCAGCTTAGGGGACCAGGGGGTGGTTTACAATGAGCAGTTCTTC; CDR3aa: CASSLGDQGVVYNEQFF
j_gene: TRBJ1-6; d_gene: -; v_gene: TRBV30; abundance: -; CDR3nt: TGTGCCTGGAGTGAGGCAGGGGATTCACCCCTCCACTTT; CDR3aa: CAWSEAGDSPLHF
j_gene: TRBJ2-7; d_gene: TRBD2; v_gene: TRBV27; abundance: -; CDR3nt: TGTGCCAGCTCTCTAGACGGGACTAGCGTTTCCTACGAGCAGTACTTC; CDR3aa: CASSLDGTSVSYEQYF
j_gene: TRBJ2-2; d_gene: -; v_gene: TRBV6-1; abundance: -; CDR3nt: TGTGCCAGCAGTGAATTGTTCGGCGGGGAGCTGTTTTTT; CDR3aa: CASSELFGGELFF
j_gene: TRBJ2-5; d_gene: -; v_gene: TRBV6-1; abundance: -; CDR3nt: TGTGCCAGCGATTTCGACAGGCGAAAAGAGACCCAGTACTTC; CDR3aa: CASDFDRRKETQYF
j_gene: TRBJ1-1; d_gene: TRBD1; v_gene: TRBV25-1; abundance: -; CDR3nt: TGTGCCAGCAGTGACTCATTGGGGACAGGAGGCACTGAAGCTTTCTTT; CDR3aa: CASSDSLGTGGTEAFF
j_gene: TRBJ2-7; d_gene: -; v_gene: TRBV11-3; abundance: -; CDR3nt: TGTGCCAGCAGCCCTAATCGACAGGATTCAATCTACGAGCAGTACTTC; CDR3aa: CASSPNRQDSIYEQYF
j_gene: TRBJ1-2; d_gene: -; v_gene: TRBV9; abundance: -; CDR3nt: TGTGCCAGCAGCGTAGGACAGGACTATGGCTACACCTTC; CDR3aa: CASSVGQDYGYTF
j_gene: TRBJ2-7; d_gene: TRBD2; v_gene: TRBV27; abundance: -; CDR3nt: TGTGCCAGCTTTGGACTAGCGGGGAGGGACGAGCAGTACTTC; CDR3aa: CASFGLAGRDEQYF
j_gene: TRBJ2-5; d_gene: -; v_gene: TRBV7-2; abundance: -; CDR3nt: TGTGCCAGCAGCTTAGGTGGACAGATAGAGACCCAGTACTTC; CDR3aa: CASSLGGQIETQYF
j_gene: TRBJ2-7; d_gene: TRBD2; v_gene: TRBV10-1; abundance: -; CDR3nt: TGCGCCAGCAGTGAGTCGGCACTAGCGGGCGAGGGGGAGCAGTACTTC; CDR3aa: CASSESALAGEGEQYF
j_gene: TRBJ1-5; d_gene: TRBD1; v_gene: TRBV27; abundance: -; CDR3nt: TGTGCCAGCAGTTTAGACAGGGGAGGTCAGCCCCAGCATTTT; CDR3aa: CASSLDRGGQPQHF
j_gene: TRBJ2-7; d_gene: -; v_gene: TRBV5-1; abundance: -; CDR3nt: TGCGCCAGCAGCTTGTCGCAGGGCAGATCCTACGAGCAGTACTTC; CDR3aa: CASSLSQGRSYEQYF
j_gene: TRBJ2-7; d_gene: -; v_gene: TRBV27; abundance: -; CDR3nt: TGTGCCAGCAGTGGGGCTGGGGAGCAGTACTTC; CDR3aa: CASSGAGEQYF
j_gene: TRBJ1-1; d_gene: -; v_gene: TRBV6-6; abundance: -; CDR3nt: TGTGCCAGCAGTTCCCCCTCGCGGAGTCTGAACACTGAAGCTTTCTTT; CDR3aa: CASSSPSRSLNTEAFF
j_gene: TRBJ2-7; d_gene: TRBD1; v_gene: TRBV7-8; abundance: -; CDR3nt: TGTGCCAGCAGCTTACTTGCCCGTCGGACCGGGACAGCCCGAAACGAGCAGTACTTC; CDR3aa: CASSLLARRTGTARNEQYF
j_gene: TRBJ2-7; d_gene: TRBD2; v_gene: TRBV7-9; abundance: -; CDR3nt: TGTGCCAGCAGCTTAGGTGACGGGCGGGGGATTTCCTACGAGCAGTACTTC; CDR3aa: CASSLGDGRGISYEQYF
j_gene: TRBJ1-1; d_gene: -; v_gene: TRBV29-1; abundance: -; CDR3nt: TGCAGCGTTGATTTAGAGTCAGCGGTGGCTTTCTTT; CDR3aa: CSVDLESAVAFF
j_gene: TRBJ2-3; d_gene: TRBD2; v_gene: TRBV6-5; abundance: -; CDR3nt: TGTGCCAGCAGCCACGGGACTAGCGGGAGTTATTTT; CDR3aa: CASSHGTSGSYF
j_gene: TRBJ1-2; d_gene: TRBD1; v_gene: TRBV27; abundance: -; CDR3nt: TGTGCCAGCAGCATGGGGACAGCAAACTATGGCTACACCTTC; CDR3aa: CASSMGTANYGYTF